The 15 T cell receptor beta chains given below trace back to one sample, sequenced in a study of blood T cell repertoires in COVID-19. Some clones are missing from TCRdb's copy, which holds only in-frame ones; the method was immunoSEQ multiplex PCR. This table holds approximately 260,000 clones, about 91% found once. Sequenced material: PBMCs or T cells enriched from blood (not recorded which). The receptors here all came from a middle-aged woman with acute COVID-19.

The chain links TRBV27 to TRBJ2-7, with D possibly being TRBD1 (5 bases). CDR3 length equals 17 residues. Germline CDR1 and CDR2: MNHEY and SMNVEV (reference sequence). V lost 8 bases and J lost 3, with 26 bases in between. The CDR3, as DNA: TGTGCCAGCCACAGATCAGAGACAGCCAAACTGAACTACGAGCAGTACGTC. This translates into CASHRSETAKLNYEQYV.

The chain recombines TRBV27 with TRBJ2-7; 10 bases match TRBD2. The CDR3 length is 15 residues. V shed 5 bases and J 3 bases; nucleotides not matched to a gene: 7. Germline V gene sequence: CDR1 MNHEY, CDR2 SMNVEV (reference sequence). The CDR3 nucleotides are TGTGCCAGCAGTACTCGGACTAGCGGAGACTACGAGCAGTACTTC. Protein: CASSTRTSGDYEQYF.

The V gene is TRBV27, the J gene TRBJ1-1; D may be TRBD1 (5 bases). Germline V CDR1 and CDR2: MNHEY, SMNVEV (reference sequence). V was trimmed by 8 bases and J by 0 bases, leaving 16 bases between them. The length of the CDR3 is 15 residues. The CDR3 loop reads CASGWGGAMNTEAFF. The CDR3 DNA is TGTGCCAGCGGTTGGGGGGGAGCCATGAACACTGAAGCTTTCTTT.

V is TRBV4-1 and J is TRBJ1-1, with 7 bases aligning to TRBD1. J was trimmed by 1 base and V by 6 bases; bases with no gene match: 11. This CDR3 is 16 amino acids long. CDR1 is MGHRA and CDR2 is YSYEKL in the germline V gene. CDR3 residues: CASRRIGQVGNTEAFF. CDR3 sequence (DNA): TGCGCCAGCAGACGCATAGGACAGGTGGGGAACACTGAAGCTTTCTTT.

The chain carries TRBV2 and TRBJ2-1, with D unresolved. With 1 base removed from V and 1 base from J, the gap between germline ends came to 8 bases. The germline gives CDR1 SNHLY, CDR2 FYNNEI. The CDR3 covers 15 residues. The CDR3 DNA is TGTGCCAGCAGTGAAGACTATACATCCTACAATGAGCAGTTCTTC. Its protein product is CASSEDYTSYNEQFF.

V and J are TRBV9 and TRBJ1-1; weak D call: TRBD1 (6 bases). The germline V gene encodes CDR1 SGDLS and CDR2 YYNGEE. The CDR3 extends over 18 amino acids. V was cut by 3 bases and J by 1 base, with 22 bases left in between. The CDR3 DNA sequence: TGTGCCAGCAGCGCCCCACCTGGGCGGGGGGCGGCGAACACTGAAGCTTTCTTT. As protein: CASSAPPGRGAANTEAFF. The full variable domain, rest sourced from reference TRBV9 and TRBJ1-1, is DSGVTQTPKHLITATGQRVTLRCSPRSGDLSVYWYQQSLDQGLQFLIQYYNGEERAKGNILERFSAQQFPDLHSELNLSSLELGDSALYFCASSAPPGRGAANTEAFFGQGTRLTVV.

This chain uses TRBV6-5 with TRBJ1-5; D is possibly TRBD1 (6 bases). Germline V gene lookup returns CDR1 MNHEY and CDR2 SVGAGI. Between the trimmed V and J ends, which lost 5 bases and 4 bases, there was a span of 15 bases. The CDR3 runs 15 residues. The CDR3: CASSLVQGWNQPQHF. In DNA form, the CDR3 reads TGTGCCAGCAGTCTGGTTCAGGGGTGGAATCAGCCCCAGCATTTT.

The rearrangement uses TRBV21-1 and TRBJ1-6; the tabulated D call, TRBD1, remains unverified against the DNA. TRBV21-1 is annotated as a pseudogene. There are 18 residues in the CDR3. Here the CDR3 reads CASSKPDRRSSYNSPLHF. The DNA for the CDR3 is TGTGCCAGCAGCAAGCCGGACAGAAGAAGCTCCTATAATTCACCCCTCCACTTT.

The chain has TRBV7-2 and TRBJ1-1, with D maybe TRBD1 (5 bases). Germline V gene sequence: CDR1 SGHTA, CDR2 FQGNSA. The CDR3 contains 15 residues. Trimming cost V 7 bases and J 3 bases, with 18 bases left between them. The CDR3 DNA reads TGTGCCAGCACTATCCAACCCTCGGGGGACACTGAAGCTTTCTTT. It specifies CASTIQPSGDTEAFF.

The V and J genes are TRBV7-6 and TRBJ2-5; TRBD2 matches at 11 bases. This CDR3 has 16 amino acids. V lost 2 bases to trimming and J lost 5 bases; unmatched junction nucleotides: 7. Germline V gives CDR1 SGHVS, CDR2 FNYEAQ. The CDR3 reads CASSLSLAGDLETQYF. CDR3 DNA: TGTGCCAGCAGCTTATCACTAGCGGGAGATCTTGAGACCCAGTACTTC. The whole variable domain, remainder taken from reference TRBV7-6 and TRBJ2-5, is GAGVSQSPRYKVTKRGQDVALRCDPISGHVSLYWYRQALGQGPEFLTYFNYEAQQDKSGLPNDRFSAERPEGSISTLTIQRTEQRDSAMYRCASSLSLAGDLETQYFGPGTRLLVL.

The chain joins TRBV27 to TRBJ1-2; D possibly corresponds to TRBD1 (6 bases). CDR3 length: 16 residues. The ends were cut back, 2 bases at V and 3 bases at J, with 16 bases in the middle. Germline V lookup: CDR1 MNHEY, CDR2 SMNVEV (reference sequence). CDR3 sequence reads: CASSLKPGGADYGYTF. CDR3 in DNA: TGTGCCAGCAGTTTAAAACCGGGGGGCGCGGACTATGGCTACACCTTC.

The chain combines TRBV5-1 with TRBJ1-2, with 8 bases that match TRBD1. Germline trimming cut 1 base from V and 8 bases from J; bases unmatched to any gene: 7. From germline, CDR1 is SGHRS and CDR2 YFSETQ. This CDR3 has 14 residues. Here the CDR3 DNA reads TGCGCCAGCAGCTTGTCCGGGACAGGAGGGGGCTACACCTTC. Its translation: CASSLSGTGGGYTF. The entire variable domain, with the rest obtained from reference TRBV5-1 and TRBJ1-2, is as follows: KAGVTQTPRYLIKTRGQQVTLSCSPISGHRSVSWYQQTPGQGLQFLFEYFSETQRNKGNFPGRFSGRQFSNSRSEMNVSTLELGDSALYLCASSLSGTGGGYTFGSGTRLTVV.

The chain employs TRBV25-1 and TRBJ1-1; possible D gene TRBD1, 6 bases. The CDR3 runs 13 residues. Germline V gene sequence: CDR1 MGHDK, CDR2 SYGVNS. Trimming cost V 4 bases and J 0 bases, with 6 bases left between them. The CDR3 DNA reads TGTGCCAGCAGTGGACAGGTGAACACTGAAGCTTTCTTT. As protein: CASSGQVNTEAFF.

The chain employs TRBV5-4 and TRBJ2-7; D gene ambiguous. Trimming cost V 0 bases and J 4 bases, with 5 bases left between them. Germline V gives CDR1 SGHNT, CDR2 YYREEE (reference sequence). The CDR3 is 12 residues long. The CDR3 protein is CASSLGDYEQYF. DNA of the CDR3: TGTGCCAGCAGCTTGGGCGATTACGAGCAGTACTTC.

V is TRBV28 and J is TRBJ2-7; possibly TRBD2 for D (6 bases). Germline V gives CDR1 MDHEN, CDR2 SYDVKM. The germline V and J ends were trimmed by 8 bases and 1 base, with 18 bases remaining between them. This CDR3 is 15 amino acids long. The CDR3: CASLGAGSYSYEQYF. In DNA, the CDR3 is TGTGCCAGCCTAGGGGCGGGATCTTATTCCTACGAGCAGTACTTC.